These T cell receptor beta chains were read from a single sample in a study of blood T cell repertoires in COVID-19. Only in-frame clones appear in the TCRdb table, and some are missing; sequencing was by immunoSEQ multiplex PCR. This table holds around 120,000 clones, approximately 68% found once. Material for sequencing was peripheral blood. These TCRs come from a woman aged 70 to 79 with acute or convalescent COVID-19. CDR3s include the opening cysteine and the closing phenylalanine or tryptophan. The D gene is left open where the match is weak. Only some rows state a clone size, as once, few, many or a class for expanded clones.

length: 13; D: .; V: TRBV7-9; size: many; J: TRBJ1-2; CDR3: CASSSDTFYGYTF; DNA: TGTGCCAGCAGTTCCGACACCTTCTATGGCTACACCTTC
length: 13; D: TRBD1; V: TRBV5-1; size: .; J: TRBJ2-3; CDR3: CASSGGQTDTQYF; DNA: TGCGCCAGCAGCGGGGGACAGACAGATACGCAGTATTTT
length: 14; D: TRBD1; V: TRBV9; size: few; J: TRBJ1-1; CDR3: CASSPGTGGTEAFF; DNA: TGTGCCAGCAGCCCCGGGACAGGGGGCACTGAAGCTTTCTTT
length: 15; D: .; V: TRBV19; size: .; J: TRBJ2-7; CDR3: CASSIGIPGSYEQYF; DNA: TGTGCCAGTAGTATAGGGATTCCAGGGTCCTACGAGCAGTACTTC
length: 15; D: TRBD1; V: TRBV7-2; size: .; J: TRBJ1-1; CDR3: CASSSRQGENTEAFF; DNA: TGTGCCAGCAGCTCCAGACAGGGGGAGAACACTGAAGCTTTCTTT
length: 15; D: .; V: TRBV5-1; size: .; J: TRBJ2-1; CDR3: CASSSRDKTYNEQFF; DNA: TGCGCCAGCAGCTCCCGGGACAAAACCTACAATGAGCAGTTCTTC
length: 14; D: .; V: TRBV6-2/TRBV6-3; size: .; J: TRBJ1-1; CDR3: CASSYTGDNTEAFF; DNA: TGTGCCAGCAGTTATACGGGAGATAACACTGAAGCTTTCTTT
length: 14; D: .; V: TRBV5-1; size: few; J: TRBJ2-7; CDR3: CASKFTDGVGEQYF; DNA: TGCGCCAGCAAATTTACCGACGGGGTGGGCGAGCAGTACTTC
length: 15; D: .; V: TRBV6-4; size: .; J: TRBJ2-3; CDR3: CASSDSGGPTDTQYF; DNA: TGTGCCAGCAGTGACTCGGGAGGACCCACAGATACGCAGTATTTT
length: 15; D: .; V: TRBV7-2; size: .; J: TRBJ2-7; CDR3: CASSLVRDSAYEQYF; DNA: TGTGCCAGCAGCTTAGTAAGGGATAGCGCCTACGAGCAGTACTTC